One and the same sample provided the 19 T cell receptor beta chains below, sequenced in a study of T cells in Graves' hyperthyroidism and ophthalmopathy. TCR beta CDR3 sequences were amplified from RNA transcripts. The HTBI primer set drove a first-round RT-PCR of the TCR CDR3. Each CDR3 protein is one row after TCRdb ran MiXCR on the multiplex PCR reads. Counted here are around 600,000 distinct CDR3 sequences, 16% occurring once; the ten biggest clones make up about 3.5%. Sequencing was performed on blood. These receptor sequences come from a middle-aged woman with Graves' ophthalmopathy.

Ten or more counts support this clonotype. The chain uses TRBV5-8 and TRBJ1-1, with unresolved D. V was trimmed by 7 bases and J by 1 base, leaving 14 bases between them. The CDR3 sequence is 14 residues long. CDR1 is SGHTS, CDR2 YDEGEE, per germline. The CDR3 nucleotides read TGTGCCAGCTCGATCGCCCCAGCGAACACTGAAGCTTTCTTT. This encodes CASSIAPANTEAFF.

Note on this clonotype: One end of the junction varies from germline; a read error may be responsible. The rearrangement joins TRBV12-3 or TRBV12-4 to TRBJ1-2, with TRBD1 identical over 10 bases. CDR3 size: 15 residues. In nucleotides, the CDR3 is TGTACCAGCAGTCCCGGGACAGGGGCCTACTATGGCTACACCTTC. This codes for CTSSPGTGAYYGYTF.

At least ten counts were recorded for this clonotype. The chain carries TRBV18 and TRBJ1-5; D is uncertain. In germline, CDR1 is KGHSH, CDR2 LQKENI. The CDR3 is 15 amino acids. Trimming took off 0 bases at V and 4 bases at J, with 10 bases between the two ends. CDR3 DNA sequence: TGTGCCAGCTCACCACCGGGCCCGGTGAATCAGCCCCAGCATTTT. Amino acid sequence: CASSPPGPVNQPQHF.

This clonotype appeared a few times. This sequence joins TRBV20-1 and TRBJ1-2; a possible D gene is TRBD1 (5 bases). CDR1 and CDR2 from the germline V gene are DFQATT and SNEGSKA (reference sequence). This CDR3 contains 13 residues. Trimming removed 3 bases at V and 5 bases at J, with 13 bases between. CDR3 coding DNA: TGCAGTGCTAGTCGGGAGGGGATGTATGGCTACACCTTC. Its translation is CSASREGMYGYTF.

This CDR3 is CASSLVWADNTGELFF. DNA of the CDR3: TGTGCCAGCAGCTTAGTTTGGGCGGATAACACCGGGGAGCTGTTTTTT. The rearrangement joins TRBV7-9 to TRBJ2-2; D is unresolved. CDR3 length: 16 amino acids. V lost 1 base and J lost 2, with 11 bases in between. CDR1 is SEHNR and CDR2 is FQNEAQ in the germline V gene (reference sequence).

This clonotype was counted ten times or more. The chain is built from TRBV27 and TRBJ2-5; 9 nucleotides align to TRBD1. V shed 3 bases, J shed 9 bases, and the junction held 11 bases outside the gene matches. This CDR3 is built from 15 residues. Germline CDR1 and CDR2: MNHEY and SMNVEV (reference sequence). This CDR3 is CASSFLGQGFSAQYF. The CDR3 coding sequence is TGTGCCAGCAGTTTTCTCGGACAGGGGTTTTCGGCCCAGTACTTC.

This clonotype was seen more than once but under ten times. The V and J genes are TRBV6-2 or TRBV6-3 and TRBJ2-2; no definite D call. V dropped 4 bases and J dropped 3 bases, with 9 bases sitting between them. The CDR3 length is 14 residues. Looked up from germline, CDR1 is MNHEY and CDR2 is SVGEGT. The CDR3 DNA reads TGTGCCAGCAGTTTCTCTCTCGACACCGGGGAGCTGTTTTTT. Amino acid sequence: CASSFSLDTGELFF.

This clonotype was observed a handful of times. The chain employs TRBV10-1 and TRBJ2-3; D remains unclear. This CDR3 comprises 17 residues. CDR1 WNHNN and CDR2 SYGVQD come from the germline V gene (reference sequence). V lost 0 bases and J lost 0, with 13 bases in between. For the CDR3, the DNA is TGCGCCAGCAGTGAGTCTAGACGAACCAGGAGCACAGATACGCAGTATTTT. Its translation: CASSESRRTRSTDTQYF.

This clonotype appeared many times. The CDR3 nucleotides are TGCAGTGTCCCTCGCTTCCTCAGCCCAGGGTCCCAGTACTTC. The encoded protein is CSVPRFLSPGSQYF. The chain carries TRBV20-1 and TRBJ2-5, with D perhaps TRBD1 (5 bases). The CDR3 runs to 14 residues. V was pared by 7 bases and J by 9 bases, with 24 bases between. Germline CDR1 reads DFQATT; CDR2 reads SNEGSKA (reference sequence).

The chain employs TRBV7-3 and TRBJ2-1; D possibly matches TRBD1 or TRBD2 (5 bases each). The V gene lost 3 bases and the J gene lost 2 bases, with 11 bases spanning the gap. This CDR3 is built from 15 residues. CDR1 is SGHTA, CDR2 FQGTGA, per germline. The CDR3: CASSFSGTPYNEQFF. CDR3 sequence (DNA): TGTGCCAGCAGCTTTTCCGGGACCCCCTACAATGAGCAGTTCTTC.

This clonotype was counted ten times or more. The chain employs TRBV20-1 and TRBJ2-7, with D perhaps matching TRBD1 (6 bases). Trimming cost V 6 bases and J 4 bases, with 10 bases left between them. Germline V gene data show CDR1 as DFQATT and CDR2 as SNEGSKA (reference sequence). The CDR3 consists of 11 residues. The CDR3 nucleotides are TGCAGTGCGGCACAGGGTTACGAGCAGTACTTC. This gives the protein CSAAQGYEQYF.

This clonotype appeared many times. This chain uses TRBV5-1 with TRBJ2-1, with TRBD1 matching 10 bases. The CDR3 extends over 16 amino acids. The germline V gene has CDR1 SGHRS and CDR2 YFSETQ. After removal of 0 bases from V and 3 bases from J, the junction contained 3 bases not matched to a gene. This CDR3 reads CASSLGGQGHYNEQFF. The CDR3, as DNA: TGCGCCAGCAGCTTGGGGGGACAGGGGCACTACAATGAGCAGTTCTTC.

At least ten counts were recorded for this clonotype. The chain is built from TRBV18 and TRBJ1-1; a weak D match, TRBD1 (6 bases). The germline V and J ends were trimmed by 6 bases and 0 bases, with 14 bases remaining between them. This CDR3 region has 15 residues. Germline assignment: CDR1 KGHSH and CDR2 LQKENI. The CDR3 protein is CASSPADRVNTEAFF. The CDR3 DNA reads as TGTGCCAGCTCCCCGGCGGACAGAGTGAACACTGAAGCTTTCTTT.

At least ten counts were recorded for this clonotype. V gene TRBV30 combines with J gene TRBJ1-1; D is undetermined. CDR1 is GTSNPN and CDR2 is SVGIG in the germline V gene (reference sequence). The CDR3 runs to 12 residues. The V and J ends lost 3 bases and 7 bases respectively, with 12 bases between them. This CDR3 reads CAWRLGVGEAFF. CDR3 coding DNA: TGTGCCTGGAGGCTCGGTGTGGGTGAAGCTTTCTTT.

V usage is TRBV5-5 and J usage is TRBJ2-6; D remains unclear. Germline CDR1 SGHKS, CDR2 YYEKEE (reference sequence). The germline V and J ends were trimmed by 1 base and 0 bases, with 11 bases remaining between them. This CDR3 spans 17 amino acids. The CDR3 here is CASSLTRGSSGANVLTF. The DNA for the CDR3 is TGTGCCAGCAGCTTGACGCGAGGATCCTCTGGGGCCAACGTCCTGACTTTC.

There are many counts of this clonotype. The chain is built from TRBV11-1 and TRBJ1-1; D is perhaps TRBD1 (6 bases). The CDR3 runs to 17 residues. V lost 3 bases, J lost 0 bases, and 17 bases lay in between. Germline lookup yields CDR1 SGHAT and CDR2 FQDESV (reference sequence). CDR3 in amino acids: CASSFGRGVVMNTEAFF. DNA for the CDR3: TGTGCCAGCAGCTTCGGCAGGGGCGTTGTAATGAACACTGAAGCTTTCTTT.

This clonotype was found a few times. V gene TRBV27 combines with J gene TRBJ2-6; D gene unclear. The CDR3 sequence is 18 residues long. Trimming took off 1 base at V and 1 base at J, with 14 bases between the two ends. Germline CDR1 is MNHEY and CDR2 is SMNVEV (reference sequence). The CDR3 is CASSLYPYTGSGANVLTF. CDR3 nucleotides: TGTGCCAGCAGTTTATACCCATATACCGGGTCTGGGGCCAACGTCCTGACTTTC.

V and J are TRBV19 and TRBJ2-1, with 9 positions matching TRBD2. In germline, CDR1 is LNHDA, CDR2 SQIVND (reference sequence). CDR3 length: 16 amino acids. Trimming cost V 6 bases and J 1 base; bases outside gene matches: 7. CDR3 residues: CASRDVLAGSYNEQFF. DNA of the CDR3: TGTGCCAGTAGGGACGTGCTAGCGGGATCCTACAATGAGCAGTTCTTC.

This clonotype was seen a single time. The genes are TRBV11-2 and TRBJ2-1; 13 bases align to TRBD2. CDR1 is SGHAT and CDR2 is FQNNGV in the germline V gene. V was pared by 6 bases and J by 0 bases, with 14 bases of the junction left unmatched. This CDR3 comprises 20 residues. CDR3: CASSPQGSWTSGSSYNEQFF. DNA for the CDR3: TGTGCCAGCAGTCCCCAGGGCTCCTGGACTAGCGGGAGCTCCTACAATGAGCAGTTCTTC.